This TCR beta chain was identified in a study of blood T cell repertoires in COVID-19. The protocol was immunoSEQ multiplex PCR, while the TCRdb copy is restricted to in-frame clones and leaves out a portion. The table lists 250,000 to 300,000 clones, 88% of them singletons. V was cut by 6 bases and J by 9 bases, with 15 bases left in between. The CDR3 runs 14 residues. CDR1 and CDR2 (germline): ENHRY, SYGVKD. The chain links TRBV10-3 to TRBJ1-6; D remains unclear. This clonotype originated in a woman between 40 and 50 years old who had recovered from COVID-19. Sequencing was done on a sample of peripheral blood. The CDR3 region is CAIRGTASGSPLHF. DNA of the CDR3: TGTGCCATCAGAGGAACCGCGTCGGGTTCACCCCTCCACTTT.